This is a list of T cell receptor beta chains from one sample in a study of CD8+ T cells in alopecia areata. The table came from immunoSEQ multiplex PCR; TCRdb's copy has only in-frame clones and leaves some out. The profile shows 130,000 to 150,000 clones, around 49% of them singletons. Sequenced material: CD4+ T cells sorted from blood, taken at week 0. The receptors originated from a human donor with alopecia areata. Each CDR3 is given with its conserved first and last residue. D genes are given only for firm matches. The size of a clone is reported for some rows only, either as once, few or many, or as a class for expanded clones.

TRBV7-2	TRBJ2-7	TRBD1	.	TGTGCCAGCAGCGGGGACAGGGCGGGCGAGCAGTACTTC	CASSGDRAGEQYF
TRBV29-1	TRBJ2-1	TRBD1	few	TGCAGCGTTACAGGGACAGGGTTGGTTGAGCAGTTCTTC	CSVTGTGLVEQFF
TRBV5-1	TRBJ2-7	.	once	TGCGCCAGCAGCTGGGGACTGACGCCCACCTACGAGCAGTACTTC	CASSWGLTPTYEQYF
TRBV29-1	TRBJ2-6	.	.	TGCAGCGCGGGGTCTGGGGCCAACGTCCTGACTTTC	CSAGSGANVLTF
TRBV7-2	TRBJ1-5	TRBD1	.	TGTGCCAGCAGCTTAGCGGCAGGGGGTCAGCCCCAGCATTTT	CASSLAAGGQPQHF
TRBV30	TRBJ1-2	TRBD1	.	TGTGCCTGGAGTCCGGACAGGGGCCATGGCTACACCTTC	CAWSPDRGHGYTF
TRBV28	TRBJ1-3	.	.	TGTGCCAGCAGTGCGCCACAGGCAACCGGAAACACCATATATTTT	CASSAPQATGNTIYF
TRBV5-1	TRBJ2-2	TRBD2	.	TGCGCCAGCAGCTTCCTTGGGACTAGCGGGGCAAACACCGGGGAGCTGTTTTTT	CASSFLGTSGANTGELFF
TRBV14	TRBJ2-3	.	.	TGTGCCAGCAGCCAAAAAAGGGGGATGGGTGATACGCAGTATTTT	CASSQKRGMGDTQYF
TRBV30	TRBJ2-2	.	few	TGTGCCTGGGCGCAAACCGGGGAGCTGTTTTTT	CAWAQTGELFF
TRBV28	TRBJ2-7	.	few	TGTGCCAGCAGATCGGGCCTAGTGGGGCAGTACTTC	CASRSGLVGQYF
TRBV2	TRBJ2-1	.	few	TGTGCCAGCCGGCAGGCCAACAATGAGCAGTTCTTC	CASRQANNEQFF
TRBV11-1	TRBJ2-1	.	.	TGTGCCAGCAGCTTAGCTAGTTTCAGTGAGCAGTTCTTC	CASSLASFSEQFF
TRBV29-1	TRBJ2-5	TRBD1	.	TGCAGCGTTGAAGATTTGGGGACAGGGTCGTTTACCCAGTACTTC	CSVEDLGTGSFTQYF
TRBV7-2	TRBJ2-3	TRBD2	.	TGTGCCAGCAGCTTTCCAGCGGGAGGTGGTAGCACAGATACGCAGTATTTT	CASSFPAGGGSTDTQYF
TRBV2	TRBJ2-4	.	few	TGTGCCAGCAGTGTGGGGTTTGGCATTCAGTACTTC	CASSVGFGIQYF
TRBV2	TRBJ2-3	.	.	TGTGCCAGCAGTCCCTCGGGTTCAGATACGCAGTATTTT	CASSPSGSDTQYF
TRBV29-1	TRBJ1-5	.	.	TGCAGCGTTGTTACAGGGCCTGGGCAGCCCCAGCATTTT	CSVVTGPGQPQHF
TRBV29-1	TRBJ2-3	.	.	TGCAGCGCCCCAGGGGCGATGGGACACACAGATACGCAGTATTTT	CSAPGAMGHTDTQYF
TRBV20-1	TRBJ2-7	.	.	TGCAGTGGGGGGCAGGGTGACGAGCAGTACTTC	CSGGQGDEQYF